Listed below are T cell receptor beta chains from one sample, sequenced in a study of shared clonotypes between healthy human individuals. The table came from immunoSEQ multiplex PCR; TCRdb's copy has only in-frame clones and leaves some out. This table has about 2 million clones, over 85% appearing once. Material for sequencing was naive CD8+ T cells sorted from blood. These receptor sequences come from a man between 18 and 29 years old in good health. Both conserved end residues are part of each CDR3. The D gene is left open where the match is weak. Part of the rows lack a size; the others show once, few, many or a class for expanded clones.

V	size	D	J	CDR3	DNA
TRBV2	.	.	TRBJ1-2	CASSGGRDYGYTF	TGTGCCAGCAGCGGGGGGCGCGACTATGGCTACACCTTC
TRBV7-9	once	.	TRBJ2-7	CASSLKGFPYEQYF	TGTGCCAGCAGCTTGAAGGGATTTCCCTACGAGCAGTACTTC
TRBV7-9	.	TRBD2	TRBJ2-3	CASSSGTSGTDTQYF	TGTGCCAGCAGCAGCGGGACTAGCGGCACAGATACGCAGTATTTT
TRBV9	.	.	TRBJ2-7	CASSGGSGGVEGEQYF	TGTGCCAGCAGCGGCGGATCCGGTGGGGTGGAGGGCGAGCAGTACTTC
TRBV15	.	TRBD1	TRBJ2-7	CATSRRTGSYEQYF	TGTGCCACCAGCAGAAGGACAGGCTCCTACGAGCAGTACTTC
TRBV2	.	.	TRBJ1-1	CASSEDMNTEAFF	TGTGCCAGCAGTGAAGATATGAACACTGAAGCTTTCTTT
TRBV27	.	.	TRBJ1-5	CASPRGGCNQPQHF	TGTGCCAGTCCCCGGGGGGGATGCAATCAGCCCCAGCATTTT
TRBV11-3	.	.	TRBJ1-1	CASSLGGEHTEAFF	TGTGCCAGCAGCTTGGGAGGGGAACACACTGAAGCTTTCTTT
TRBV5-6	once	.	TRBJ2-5	CASSFMETQYF	TGTGCCAGCAGCTTTATGGAGACCCAGTACTTC
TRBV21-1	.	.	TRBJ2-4	CASPGRPIAKNIQYF	TGTGCCAGCCCGGGACGGCCAATAGCCAAAAACATTCAGTACTTC
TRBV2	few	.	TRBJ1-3	CASSEMGSTGNTIYF	TGTGCCAGCAGTGAAATGGGGAGCACTGGAAACACCATATATTTT
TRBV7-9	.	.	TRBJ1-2	CASSPEDSYYGYTF	TGTGCCAGCAGCCCTGAGGACAGCTACTATGGCTACACCTTC
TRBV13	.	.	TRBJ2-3	CASSLAAHLDTQYF	TGTGCCAGCAGCTTAGCCGCTCATCTCGATACGCAGTATTTT
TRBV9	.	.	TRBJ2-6	CASSVSSGANVLTF	TGTGCCAGCAGCGTGTCCTCTGGGGCCAACGTCCTGACTTTC
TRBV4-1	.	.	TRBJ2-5	CASSQLGGTLQETQYF	TGCGCCAGCAGCCAACTAGGGGGTACACTCCAAGAGACCCAGTACTTC
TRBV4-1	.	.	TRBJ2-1	CASSPRERAPSYNEQFF	TGCGCCAGCAGCCCCAGGGAGCGGGCGCCCTCCTACAATGAGCAGTTCTTC
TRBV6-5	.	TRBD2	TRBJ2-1	CASSYSASGTYNEQFF	TGTGCCAGCAGTTACTCGGCTAGCGGGACTTACAATGAGCAGTTCTTC
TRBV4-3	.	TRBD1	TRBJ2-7	CASSQGDSIAYEQYF	TGCGCCAGCAGCCAAGGGGACAGCATAGCCTACGAGCAGTACTTC
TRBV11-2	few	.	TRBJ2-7	CAEGGEQYF	TGTGCCGAGGGGGGCGAGCAGTACTTC
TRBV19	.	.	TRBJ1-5	CASSQGRGSNQPQHF	TGTGCCAGTAGTCAGGGGCGCGGGAGCAATCAGCCCCAGCATTTT
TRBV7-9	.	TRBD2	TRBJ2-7	CASSAYGGAGYEQYF	TGTGCCAGCAGCGCCTACGGGGGGGCCGGGTACGAGCAGTACTTC
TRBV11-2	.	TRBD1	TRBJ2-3	CASSLGWDSYTDTQYF	TGTGCCAGCAGCTTAGGGTGGGACAGCTACACAGATACGCAGTATTTT
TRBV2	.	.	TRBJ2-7	CASRDLTANSYEQYF	TGTGCCAGCAGGGATCTAACAGCAAATTCCTACGAGCAGTACTTC
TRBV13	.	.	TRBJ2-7	CASSFGGLFYEQYF	TGTGCCAGCAGCTTCGGAGGCCTCTTCTACGAGCAGTACTTC
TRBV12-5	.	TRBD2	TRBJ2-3	CASGLTSGIRADTQYF	TGTGCTAGTGGTTTGACTAGCGGGATTCGGGCAGATACGCAGTATTTT
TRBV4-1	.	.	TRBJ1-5	CASSQMGPYQPQHF	TGCGCCAGCAGCCAGATGGGCCCCTATCAGCCCCAGCATTTT
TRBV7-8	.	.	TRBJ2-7	CASSEVGYEQYF	TGTGCCAGCAGCGAAGTCGGCTACGAGCAGTACTTC
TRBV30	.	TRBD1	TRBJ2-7	CAWSVLGQGEIYEQYF	TGTGCCTGGAGTGTACTGGGGCAGGGGGAGATCTACGAGCAGTACTTC
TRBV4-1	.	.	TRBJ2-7	CASSQIGSSSYEQYF	TGCGCCAGCAGCCAAATAGGGAGTTCGTCGTACGAGCAGTACTTC
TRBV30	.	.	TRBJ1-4	CACSQQGLTNEKLFF	TGTGCCTGCTCCCAGCAGGGGCTTACTAATGAAAAACTGTTTTTT
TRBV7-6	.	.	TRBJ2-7	CASRLGSSYEQYF	TGTGCCAGCAGACTCGGGAGTAGCTACGAGCAGTACTTC
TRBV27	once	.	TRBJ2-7	CASSIRGSSSYEQYF	TGTGCCAGCAGTATCCGGGGATCCTCCTCGTACGAGCAGTACTTC